Presented here are 30 T cell receptor beta chains from one specimen sequenced in a study of radiotherapy plus CTLA-4 blockade in lung cancer. Produced via immunoSEQ multiplex PCR; TCRdb's table is partial and in-frame only. The repertoire consists of roughly 90,000 clones, with around 88% occurring once and the leading ten covering about 5.3%. Sample: peripheral blood, taken from a patient treated with radiotherapy plus ipilimumab. These receptor sequences come from a human donor with non-small cell lung cancer that progressed on radiotherapy plus ipilimumab.

The rearrangement joins TRBV9 to TRBJ2-1; 9 bases agree with TRBD2. The trim removed 0 bases at V and 5 bases at J, leaving 15 bases unmatched. The germline V gene has CDR1 SGDLS and CDR2 YYNGEE. This CDR3 contains 19 residues. The CDR3 DNA is TGTGCCAGCAGCGTAGGAGTGTGGGCCACTAGCGGGCAAAACAATGAGCAGTTCTTC. It codes for CASSVGVWATSGQNNEQFF.

This sequence joins TRBV6-4 and TRBJ1-2; 7 nucleotides match TRBD1. The V gene's germline CDR1 is MRHNA and CDR2 SNTAGT. The J segment lost 4 bases and the V segment lost 3 bases, leaving 11 bases of the junction unmatched. The CDR3 contains 16 residues. The CDR3 is CASSESPGQPSYGYTF. CDR3 coding DNA: TGTGCCAGCAGTGAGTCACCGGGACAGCCTAGCTATGGCTACACCTTC.

The rearrangement links TRBV11-2 to TRBJ1-4; D remains ambiguous. CDR3 length: 18 residues. V gave up 1 base and J gave up 2 bases, with 17 bases separating them. CDR1 and CDR2 from the germline V gene are SGHAT and FQNNGV. CDR3: CASSLGFGRKITNEKLFF. As DNA, the CDR3 is TGTGCCAGCAGCTTAGGGTTCGGGCGGAAGATCACTAATGAAAAACTGTTTTTT.

V and J are TRBV5-1 and TRBJ1-1; 8 bases agree with TRBD1. Per the germline V gene, CDR1 is SGHRS and CDR2 is YFSETQ. The V segment lost 3 bases and the J segment 13 bases; nucleotides outside the gene matches: 20. The length of the CDR3 is 16 residues. CDR3 in DNA: TGCGCCAGCAGCTCGACTGGACAGGGTGCAGGGGGACGAGGTTTCTTT. This codes for CASSSTGQGAGGRGFF.

The rearrangement joins TRBV2 to TRBJ2-7; perhaps TRBD1 as D (5 bases). The CDR3 has 15 amino acids. The germline V gene has CDR1 SNHLY and CDR2 FYNNEI. The ends were cut back, 6 bases at V and 3 bases at J, with 18 bases in the middle. CDR3 in amino acids: CASRGRGGPLYEQYF. The DNA of the CDR3 is TGTGCCAGCAGGGGGCGAGGCGGCCCCCTCTACGAGCAGTACTTC. The full variable domain, its missing parts supplied by reference TRBV2 and TRBJ2-7, is EPEVTQTPSHQVTQMGQEVILRCVPISNHLYFYWYRQILGQKVEFLVSFYNNEISEKSEIFDDQFSVERPDGSNFTLKIRSTKLEDSAMYFCASRGRGGPLYEQYFGPGTRLTVT.

This clone was counted between two and nine times. The CDR3 loop is CASGGQGGTLEQYF. DNA for the CDR3: TGCGCCAGCGGCGGACAGGGGGGGACTCTCGAGCAGTACTTC. This rearrangement joins TRBV5-1 to TRBJ2-7; 10 bases match TRBD1. Germline lookup yields CDR1 SGHRS and CDR2 YFSETQ. The V gene end was trimmed by 7 bases and the J gene end by 6 bases; junction bases not matched to a gene: 10. CDR3 length equals 14 residues.

V and J are TRBV30 and TRBJ1-3; a weak D match, TRBD1 (6 bases). The CDR3 is 14 residues long. Germline-derived CDR1 and CDR2 are GTSNPN and SVGIG (reference sequence). Trimming cost V 5 bases and J 0 bases, with 11 bases left between them. CDR3 in amino acids: CAWDGQLSGNTIYF. In nucleotides, the CDR3 is TGTGCCTGGGATGGACAGCTCTCTGGAAACACCATATATTTT.

This chain connects TRBV27 to TRBJ1-1; 8 bases line up with TRBD1. The CDR3 is 14 residues long. After removal of 8 bases from V and 3 bases from J, the junction contained 8 bases not matched to a gene. Germline values: CDR1 MNHEY, CDR2 SMNVEV (reference sequence). CDR3 sequence reads: CASAWDRLHTEAFF. DNA of the CDR3: TGTGCCAGCGCTTGGGACAGGCTGCACACTGAAGCTTTCTTT.

V usage is TRBV5-1 and J usage is TRBJ1-4; tentatively, D is TRBD1 (6 bases). The germline V gene encodes CDR1 SGHRS and CDR2 YFSETQ. V was shortened by 4 bases and J by 7 bases, with 17 bases between the two germline ends. This CDR3 comprises 15 residues. This chain's CDR3 is CASSPSGAVGEKLFF. CDR3 sequence (DNA): TGCGCCAGCAGCCCTTCGGGGGCGGTGGGTGAAAAACTGTTTTTT.

The genes are TRBV5-4 and TRBJ1-2; 7 bases are a match to TRBD1. The CDR3 extends over 14 amino acids. Germline CDR1 and CDR2: SGHNT and YYREEE (reference sequence). J lost 1 base, V lost 5 bases, and 5 bases had no gene match. The CDR3 loop is CASRKGGSNYGYTF. The CDR3 DNA reads TGTGCCAGCAGGAAAGGGGGCAGTAACTATGGCTACACCTTC.

This clone was detected once. The chain couples TRBV4-2 to TRBJ1-1; D ambiguous. V was clipped by 2 bases and J by 0 bases, with 7 bases between them. CDR1 is LGHNA, CDR2 YNFKEQ, per germline. This CDR3 has 14 amino acids. CDR3: CASSQLQMNTEAFF. In DNA, the CDR3 is TGTGCCAGCAGCCAATTACAGATGAACACTGAAGCTTTCTTT.

This clone has just one count. The chain is built from TRBV5-1 and TRBJ1-3, with 7 bases fitting TRBD1. Germline assignment: CDR1 SGHRS and CDR2 YFSETQ. The CDR3 length is 18 residues. The junction had 15 bases not matched to a gene; V was cut back by 2 bases and J by 4 bases. CDR3 sequence reads: CASSFLPKQGLMGNTIYF. CDR3 nucleotides: TGCGCCAGCAGCTTCCTCCCCAAACAGGGGCTCATGGGAAACACCATATATTTT.

V usage is TRBV5-6 and J usage is TRBJ2-7; the match to TRBD1 covers 8 bases. The CDR3 is 15 residues long. V was clipped by 2 bases and J by 0 bases; unmatched bases: 4. The V gene's germline CDR1 is SGHDT and CDR2 YYEEEE. The CDR3 here is CASSLEGQGSYEQYF. DNA of the CDR3: TGTGCCAGCAGCTTAGAAGGACAGGGCTCCTACGAGCAGTACTTC.

The rearrangement joins TRBV27 to TRBJ1-2; possibly TRBD1 for D (6 bases). V was clipped by 8 bases and J by 8 bases, with 18 bases between them. CDR3 length equals 13 residues. Germline loops: CDR1 MNHEY, CDR2 SMNVEV (reference sequence). The CDR3 region is CASSHRALGGYTF. The CDR3 bases are TGTGCCAGCTCCCACAGGGCATTAGGCGGCTACACCTTC.

The gene calls are TRBV30 and TRBJ2-3, with no clear D. Trimming took off 4 bases at V and 8 bases at J, with 10 bases between the two ends. The CDR3 contains 11 residues. Germline CDR1 reads GTSNPN; CDR2 reads SVGIG (reference sequence). Here the CDR3 reads CAWMAGGTQYF. The DNA of the CDR3 is TGTGCCTGGATGGCCGGCGGTACGCAGTATTTT.

The gene calls are TRBV7-9 and TRBJ1-3, with TRBD1 matching 10 bases. V lost 5 bases to trimming and J lost 3 bases; unmatched junction nucleotides: 7. The CDR3 covers 16 residues. The V gene's germline CDR1 is SEHNR and CDR2 FQNEAQ (reference sequence). DNA of the CDR3: TGTGCCAGCAGCACAGGGACAGGGGCTGGTGGAAACACCATATATTTT. It specifies CASSTGTGAGGNTIYF.

The V call is TRBV5-6, the J call TRBJ2-3, with 10 bases lining up with TRBD2. V lost 1 base and J lost 0; bases outside the gene matches: 8. The CDR3 runs to 18 residues. Germline loops: CDR1 SGHDT, CDR2 YYEEEE. CDR3 sequence (DNA): TGTGCCAGCAGCTTGAAGGGGACTAGCGCTCCTAGCACAGATACGCAGTATTTT. This encodes CASSLKGTSAPSTDTQYF. Using reference TRBV5-6 and TRBJ2-3 for the parts outside the CDR3, the full variable domain is DAGVTQSPTHLIKTRGQQVTLRCSPKSGHDTVSWYQQALGQGPQFIFQYYEEEERQRGNFPDRFSGHQFPNYSSELNVNALLLGDSALYLCASSLKGTSAPSTDTQYFGPGTRLTVL.

This clone was detected only once. The chain is built from TRBV30 and TRBJ1-2, with a tentative D call TRBD1 (6 bases). CDR1 and CDR2 (germline): GTSNPN, SVGIG (reference sequence). V lost 3 bases and J 5 bases, leaving 13 bases between the germline ends. The CDR3 is 13 residues long. The CDR3, as DNA: TGTGCCTGGAGACATGGGGGGCCGTATGGCTACACCTTC. Translated: CAWRHGGPYGYTF.

This clone was found once. The chain employs TRBV7-2 and TRBJ2-7, with a possible D match to TRBD1 (5 bases). From germline, CDR1 is SGHTA and CDR2 FQGNSA. V was clipped by 0 bases and J by 3 bases, with 9 bases between them. This CDR3 is built from 14 residues. The CDR3 region is CASSLAGVNYEQYF. The DNA of the CDR3 is TGTGCCAGCAGCTTAGCAGGGGTCAACTACGAGCAGTACTTC.

The chain recombines TRBV2 with TRBJ1-3; D is uncertain. Trimming took 4 bases from V and 0 from J, leaving 7 bases between them. The CDR3 runs 14 residues. Per germline, CDR1 SNHLY and CDR2 FYNNEI. The CDR3 nucleotides read TGTGCCAGCAGTGTGGGGAGCTCTGGAAACACCATATATTTT. This gives the protein CASSVGSSGNTIYF.

This chain links TRBV11-2 with TRBJ2-2, with D uncertain. Per germline, CDR1 SGHAT and CDR2 FQNNGV. The CDR3 length is 15 residues. V shed 2 bases and J shed 6 bases, with 13 bases lying between them. The CDR3 sequence: CASSLIVPPSGELFF. The CDR3 coding sequence is TGTGCCAGCAGCTTAATAGTCCCACCTTCCGGGGAGCTGTTTTTT.

The table lists this clone with a few counts. V usage is TRBV19 and J usage is TRBJ2-1; TRBD1 matches 8 bases. The CDR3 loop spans 15 amino acids. Germline V lookup: CDR1 LNHDA, CDR2 SQIVND (reference sequence). The V segment lost 9 bases and the J segment 4 bases; nucleotides outside the gene matches: 11. The CDR3 reads CASQTGQGNYNEQFF. Here the CDR3 DNA reads TGTGCCAGCCAGACAGGACAGGGCAATTACAATGAGCAGTTCTTC.

The rearrangement uses TRBV9 and TRBJ1-3; no firm D call. CDR1 is SGDLS, CDR2 YYNGEE, per germline. The CDR3 is 14 residues long. The V and J ends lost 0 bases and 2 bases respectively, with 6 bases between them. CDR3 residues: CASSVATAGNTIYF. The CDR3 nucleotides are TGTGCCAGCAGCGTAGCTACGGCTGGAAACACCATATATTTT.

The V call is TRBV5-4, the J call TRBJ2-1, with D possibly TRBD2 on 5 matching bases. V was pared by 3 bases and J by 9 bases, with 16 bases between. Per germline, CDR1 SGHNT and CDR2 YYREEE (reference sequence). This CDR3 contains 14 residues. The CDR3 nucleotides read TGTGCCAGCAGCTCAACAAATAGCGTTGGTGAGCAGTTCTTC. Its protein is CASSSTNSVGEQFF. Combining the CDR3 with reference TRBV5-4 and TRBJ2-1 gives the whole variable domain ETGVTQSPTHLIKTRGQQVTLRCSSQSGHNTVSWYQQALGQGPQFIFQYYREEENGRGNFPPRFSGLQFPNYSSELNVNALELDDSALYLCASSSTNSVGEQFFGPGTRLTVL.

V usage is TRBV9 and J usage is TRBJ1-1; TRBD1 is a possible D gene (6 bases). Trimming stripped 0 bases from V and 1 base from J, with 10 bases between. This CDR3 spans 15 amino acids. Per germline, CDR1 SGDLS and CDR2 YYNGEE. The CDR3 coding sequence is TGTGCCAGCAGCGTAGCCTCAGGGGCGAACACTGAAGCTTTCTTT. Translated: CASSVASGANTEAFF.

The rearrangement links TRBV23-1 to TRBJ1-2, with TRBD1 matching over 8 bases. TRBV23-1 is an ORF, with its function uncertain. With 5 bases clipped from V and 7 bases from J, the junction kept 0 bases outside the gene matches. This CDR3 comprises 11 residues. Written as DNA, the CDR3 is TGCGCCAGCAGTACAGGGGGTGGCTACACCTTC. Amino acids: CASSTGGGYTF.

This clone was detected once. The V and J genes are TRBV2 and TRBJ2-5; D call uncertain. The CDR3 consists of 13 residues. V dropped 4 bases and J dropped 4 bases, with 10 bases sitting between them. Per germline, CDR1 SNHLY and CDR2 FYNNEI. The CDR3 DNA follows: TGTGCCAGCAGTGCGGGCCTTGGAGAGACCCAGTACTTC. It encodes CASSAGLGETQYF.

This chain links TRBV10-3 with TRBJ2-1; 7 bases fit TRBD1. Trimming removed 2 bases from V and 7 bases from J; junction bases left unmatched: 11. Germline V gives CDR1 ENHRY, CDR2 SYGVKD. The CDR3 length is 16 residues. In DNA, the CDR3 is TGTGCCATCAGTGAGCTTACGACCCTACAGGGGAATGAGCAGTTCTTC. Amino acid sequence: CAISELTTLQGNEQFF.

The rearrangement uses TRBV27 and TRBJ1-2; 7 bases agree with TRBD1. Germline loops: CDR1 MNHEY, CDR2 SMNVEV (reference sequence). V gave up 3 bases and J gave up 6 bases; unmatched junction bases: 7. The CDR3 length is 14 residues. For the CDR3, the DNA is TGTGCCAGCAGTTTGACAGGGTCTTGGAATGGCTACACCTTC. Protein product: CASSLTGSWNGYTF.

The rearrangement links TRBV6-1 to TRBJ1-2, with D possibly being TRBD1 (5 bases). Germline CDR1 reads MNHNS; CDR2 reads SASEGT. The CDR3 covers 11 residues. V lost 5 bases, J lost 7 bases, and 8 bases lay in between. The CDR3 nucleotides read TGTGCCAGCAGTCAGGGTGGTGGCTACACCTTC. Translating it yields CASSQGGGYTF.